This TCR beta chain was obtained from a study of Ad26.COV2.S vaccination and SARS-CoV-2 variants. Treatment defined: 19 received Ad26.COV2.S at low or high dose, single or two shots; several received placebo; per-sample allocation not given. It was on day 63 after the first vaccine or placebo injection that samples were taken. With respect to this clone: The identical CDR3 is also encoded by other nucleotide sequences in the sample.

Clones were read by immunoSEQ multiplex PCR, and TCRdb kept only the in-frame ones, dropping some. The sample shows 350,000 to 500,000 clones, roughly 87% of them seen only once. The V end lost 5 bases, the J end lost 4 bases, and 5 bases lay between the germline ends. From germline, CDR1 is LNHDA and CDR2 SQIVND (reference sequence). The CDR3 is made up of 11 amino acids. The chain is built from TRBV19 and TRBJ2-5; no clear D. This specimen consisted of peripheral blood, obtained in a trial of Ad26.COV2.S vaccine versus placebo. This TCR was sampled from a person aged 18-65 years who received the Ad26.COV2.S COVID-19 vaccine or a placebo. This CDR3 is CASSSGETQYF. CDR3 sequence (DNA): TGTGCCAGTAGTTCTGGAGAGACCCAGTACTTC.